This T cell receptor (beta chain) derives from a study of T cell responses to AZD1222 COVID-19 vaccine. Data came from immunoSEQ multiplex PCR; TCRdb stores just in-frame clones and leaves some out. Of some 200,000 clones in the sample, 91% were seen once. In germline, CDR1 is KGHSH, CDR2 LQKENI. J lost 0 bases, V lost 0 bases, and 5 bases had no gene match. CDR3 size: 18 residues. As to this clone: Its antigen remains unknown.

The study, taken as a whole, reports: Once two AZD1222 doses were given, Spike-specific TCR breadth and depth went up.

The clonotype was recovered from an adult who received the AZD1222 COVID-19 vaccine. The chain combines TRBV18 with TRBJ1-4, with 9 bases identical to TRBD1. Material: peripheral blood, obtained 28 days after the second AZD1222 dose. The CDR3: CASSPPAGQGSTNEKLFF. The CDR3 bases are TGTGCCAGCTCACCACCTGCGGGACAGGGTTCAACTAATGAAAAACTGTTTTTT.